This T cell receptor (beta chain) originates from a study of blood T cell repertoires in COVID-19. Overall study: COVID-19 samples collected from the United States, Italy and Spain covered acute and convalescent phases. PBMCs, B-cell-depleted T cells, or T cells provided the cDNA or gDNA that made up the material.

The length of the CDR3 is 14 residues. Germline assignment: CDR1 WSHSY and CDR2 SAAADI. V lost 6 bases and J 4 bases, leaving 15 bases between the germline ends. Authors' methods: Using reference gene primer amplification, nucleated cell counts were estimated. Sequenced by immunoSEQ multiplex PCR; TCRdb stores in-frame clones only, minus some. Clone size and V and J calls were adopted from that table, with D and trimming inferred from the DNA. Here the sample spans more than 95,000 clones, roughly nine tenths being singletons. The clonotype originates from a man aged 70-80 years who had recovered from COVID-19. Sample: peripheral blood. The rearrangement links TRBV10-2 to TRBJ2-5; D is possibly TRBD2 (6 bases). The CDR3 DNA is TGCGCCAGCAGGTCCTGGGGGGAGGTAGAGACCCAGTACTTC. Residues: CASRSWGEVETQYF.